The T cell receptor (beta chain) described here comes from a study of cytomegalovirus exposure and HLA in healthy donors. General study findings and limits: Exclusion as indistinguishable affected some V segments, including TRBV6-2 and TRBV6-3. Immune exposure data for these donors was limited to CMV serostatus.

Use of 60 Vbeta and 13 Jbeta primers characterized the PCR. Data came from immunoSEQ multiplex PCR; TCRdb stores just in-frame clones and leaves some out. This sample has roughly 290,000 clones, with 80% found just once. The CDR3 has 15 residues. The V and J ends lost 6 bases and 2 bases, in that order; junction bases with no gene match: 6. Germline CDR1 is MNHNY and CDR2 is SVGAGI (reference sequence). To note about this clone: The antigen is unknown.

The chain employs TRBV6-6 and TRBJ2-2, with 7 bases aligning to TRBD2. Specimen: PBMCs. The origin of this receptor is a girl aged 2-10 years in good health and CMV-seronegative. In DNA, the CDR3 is TGTGCCAGCAGGGGAGGCGGGAGTAACACCGGGGAGCTGTTTTTT. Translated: CASRGGGSNTGELFF.